This T cell receptor beta chain appears in the sequencing data of a study of early T cells in non-severe SARS-CoV-2 infection. Via MiXCR, TCRdb re-called the 5' RACE reads, giving one row per CDR3 protein. The table lists approximately 71,000 distinct CDR3 sequences, about a tenth of them singletons. The source is an adult who was a healthcare worker with PCR-confirmed SARS-CoV-2 infection or an uninfected control (not recorded which). Specimen: whole blood.

CDR3 protein: CASTEGILYGYTF. In nucleotides, the CDR3 is TGTGCCAGCACGGAGGGGATTTTGTATGGCTACACCTTC. The J gene is TRBJ1-2, the V gene TRBV2, with a weak D call TRBD1 (5 bases). The CDR3 covers 13 residues. V dropped 7 bases and J dropped 5 bases, with 14 bases sitting between them. Germline-derived CDR1 and CDR2 are SNHLY and FYNNEI.